This entry lists 13 T cell receptor beta chains sequenced from one sample in a study of shared clonotypes between healthy human individuals. Measured with immunoSEQ multiplex PCR; TCRdb has only the in-frame clones, and not every one. The sample consists of about 2 million clones, roughly 94% of them appearing once. Sequences were obtained from naive CD4+ T cells sorted from blood. Subset indicated: CD45RA+ positively selected. These receptors were obtained from a man between 18 and 35 years old in good health.

This chain uses TRBV2 with TRBJ2-5, with 7 bases aligning to TRBD2. The V segment lost 9 bases and the J segment 1 base; nucleotides outside the gene matches: 2. Germline V gives CDR1 SNHLY, CDR2 FYNNEI. The CDR3 totals 12 residues. The CDR3: CARGGGQETQYF. The CDR3 coding sequence is TGTGCCAGGGGCGGGGGCCAAGAGACCCAGTACTTC.

With regard to this clone: A much bigger clone sits one base away, suggesting this may be a read error. The chain combines TRBV11-2 with TRBJ2-7, with D tentatively TRBD1 (5 bases). CDR1 is SGHAT, CDR2 FQNNGV, per germline. V was pared by 1 base and J by 2 bases, with 6 bases between. The CDR3 is made up of 13 amino acids. The CDR3 here is CASSLVGPYEQYF. The CDR3 DNA reads TGTGCCAGCAGCTTAGTGGGGCCCTACGAGCAGTACTTC.

As regards this clone: Other DNA sequences within the sample encode an identical CDR3. The chain uses TRBV7-9 and TRBJ1-1; D might be TRBD1 (6 bases). The germline CDR1 and CDR2 sequences are SEHNR and FQNEAQ (reference sequence). Trimming stripped 5 bases from V and 1 base from J, with 11 bases between. The CDR3 length is 14 residues. The chain's CDR3 is CASSRSGANTEAFF. In DNA form, the CDR3 reads TGTGCCAGCAGCCGATCAGGGGCGAACACTGAAGCTTTCTTT.

The chain employs TRBV19 and TRBJ1-6, with D tentatively TRBD1 (5 bases). The germline gives CDR1 LNHDA, CDR2 SQIVND (reference sequence). Trimming pared 3 bases from V and 6 bases from J, leaving 6 bases between. The CDR3 totals 13 residues. The CDR3, as DNA: TGTGCCAGTAGTATCGGGGCTAATTCACCCCTCCACTTT. Translation gives CASSIGANSPLHF.

The chain joins TRBV7-8 to TRBJ1-4; D perhaps matches TRBD1 (6 bases). In germline, CDR1 is SGHVS, CDR2 FQNEAQ. There are 15 residues in the CDR3. V was shortened by 5 bases and J by 8 bases, with 18 bases between the two germline ends. CDR3 protein: CASSPQWGQREKLFF. CDR3 bases: TGTGCCAGCAGCCCCCAATGGGGGCAGAGGGAAAAACTGTTTTTT.

The chain links TRBV7-9 to TRBJ2-7; 10 bases line up with TRBD1. Germline CDR1 SEHNR, CDR2 FQNEAQ (reference sequence). The CDR3 loop spans 16 amino acids. With V trimmed by 1 base and J by 6 bases, 9 bases remained unmatched. The CDR3: CASSLVPGQGPGEQYF. The CDR3 DNA reads as TGTGCCAGCAGCTTAGTACCGGGACAGGGGCCCGGCGAGCAGTACTTC.

A remark on this clone: Other DNA variants within this sample encode the same CDR3. This rearrangement joins TRBV28 to TRBJ2-7; 10 nucleotides line up with TRBD1. Losses at the gene ends were 6 bases for V and 6 bases for J; bases not matched to a gene: 5. The CDR3 totals 13 residues. CDR1 and CDR2 from the germline V gene are MDHEN and SYDVKM. CDR3 DNA sequence: TGTGCCAGCAGCCCCGGACAGGGGGGCGAGCAGTACTTC. Protein product: CASSPGQGGEQYF.

This clone has just one count. Other DNA sequences of this sample code for an identical CDR3. The chain combines TRBV28 with TRBJ2-3, with no clear D. CDR1 is MDHEN and CDR2 is SYDVKM in the germline V gene. The CDR3 has 11 amino acids. V dropped 2 bases and J dropped 6 bases, with 3 bases sitting between them. The CDR3, as DNA: TGTGCCAGCAGTTTACTGGATACGCAGTATTTT. Translation: CASSLLDTQYF.

This rearrangement joins TRBV7-2 to TRBJ2-1, with 8 bases aligning to TRBD2. This CDR3 spans 17 amino acids. V gave up 2 bases and J gave up 7 bases; unmatched junction bases: 13. Germline V gives CDR1 SGHTA, CDR2 FQGNSA. The CDR3 region has the DNA TGTGCCAGCAGCTTATCTACAGTTGGCGGGAGGACAAATGAGCAGTTCTTC. Translated: CASSLSTVGGRTNEQFF.

The V call is TRBV7-2, the J call TRBJ2-3; D tentatively fits TRBD1 or TRBD2 (6 bases each). CDR1 is SGHTA, CDR2 FQGNSA, per germline. CDR3 size: 16 residues. V was pared by 1 base and J by 4 bases, with 15 bases between. The CDR3 region is CASSLGRGIVADTQYF. CDR3 bases: TGTGCCAGCAGCTTAGGGAGGGGGATAGTAGCAGATACGCAGTATTTT.

J is TRBJ1-2 and V is TRBV28; 7 bases are a match to TRBD1. Germline CDR1 reads MDHEN; CDR2 reads SYDVKM. The V segment lost 9 bases and the J segment 6 bases; nucleotides outside the gene matches: 16. The CDR3 is 15 residues long. The CDR3 DNA follows: TGTGCCAGTATACAGGGGCCCACTTCATCTCATGGCTACACCTTC. Encoded protein: CASIQGPTSSHGYTF.

The chain employs TRBV10-1 and TRBJ2-7; no reliable D call. There are 12 residues in the CDR3. Germline lookup yields CDR1 WNHNN and CDR2 SYGVQD (reference sequence). Trimming stripped 3 bases from V and 3 bases from J, with 6 bases between. CDR3 region: CASSENSYEQYF. DNA of the CDR3: TGCGCCAGCAGTGAAAACAGCTACGAGCAGTACTTC.

CDR3 in amino acids: CASSSPRTSTEQYF. CDR3 nucleotide sequence: TGTGCCAGCAGCTCCCCCAGGACTAGTACCGAGCAGTACTTC. The chain has TRBV5-6 and TRBJ2-7; 7 bases agree with TRBD2. In germline, CDR1 is SGHDT, CDR2 YYEEEE. The V gene end was trimmed by 3 bases and the J gene end by 6 bases; junction bases not matched to a gene: 9. This CDR3 has 14 residues.